These 18 T cell receptor beta chains were all obtained from the same sample, sequenced in a study of cytomegalovirus exposure and HLA in healthy donors. This PCR relied on a set of 60 Vbeta primers and 13 Jbeta primers. Repertoires were generated with immunoSEQ multiplex PCR, while TCRdb's copy carries only in-frame clones and drops some. Its clone listing holds some 31,000 clones. Material: PBMCs. Receptors were obtained from a woman aged 40-49 years in good health and CMV-seropositive.

The chain couples TRBV5-1 to TRBJ2-5; D remains unclear. This CDR3 has 12 residues. The ends were cut back, 2 bases at V and 9 bases at J, with 11 bases in the middle. The germline gives CDR1 SGHRS, CDR2 YFSETQ. The CDR3 nucleotides are TGCGCCAGCAGCTTATTGGGTGAGGCCCAGTACTTC. This gives the protein CASSLLGEAQYF.

This chain links TRBV6-5 with TRBJ1-3, with a weak D call TRBD1 (6 bases). V lost 5 bases and J 0 bases, leaving 11 bases between the germline ends. The CDR3 length is 15 residues. CDR1 and CDR2 from the germline V gene are MNHEY and SVGAGI. This CDR3 reads CASSGDNASGNTIYF. DNA for the CDR3: TGTGCCAGCAGTGGGGACAATGCCTCTGGAAACACCATATATTTT.

The chain uses TRBV5-1 and TRBJ2-2; 14 nucleotides align to TRBD2. The CDR3 spans 15 residues. Trimming at V came to 6 bases and at J to 11 bases, leaving 9 bases not matched to a gene. Germline V lookup: CDR1 SGHRS, CDR2 YFSETQ. DNA of the CDR3: TGCGCCAGCACCCTCCCGACTAGCGGGAGGGTTGAGCTGTTTTTT. Its protein is CASTLPTSGRVELFF. Supplemented by reference TRBV5-1 and TRBJ2-2, the full variable domain reads KAGVTQTPRYLIKTRGQQVTLSCSPISGHRSVSWYQQTPGQGLQFLFEYFSETQRNKGNFPGRFSGRQFSNSRSEMNVSTLELGDSALYLCASTLPTSGRVELFFGEGSRLTVL.

V and J are TRBV19 and TRBJ2-2, with TRBD1 as a possible D gene (6 bases). The germline gives CDR1 LNHDA, CDR2 SQIVND (reference sequence). Trimming removed 5 bases at V and 6 bases at J, with 22 bases between. CDR3 length: 17 amino acids. CDR3 nucleotide sequence: TGTGCCAGTAGTCTCCGGGACATCCTTTGGTCTCCCGGGGAGCTGTTTTTT. It encodes CASSLRDILWSPGELFF.

The CDR3 loop is CASSEAIEAGVDTQYF. CDR3 sequence (DNA): TGTGCCAGCAGTGAAGCAATAGAAGCGGGAGTAGATACGCAGTATTTT. This chain joins TRBV2 and TRBJ2-3; TRBD2 matches at 8 bases. The J segment lost 5 bases and the V segment lost 0 bases, leaving 7 bases of the junction unmatched. Germline-derived CDR1 and CDR2 are SNHLY and FYNNEI. The CDR3 contains 16 residues.

The rearrangement joins TRBV5-1 to TRBJ2-7, with a tentative D call TRBD2 (6 bases). Trimming cost V 4 bases and J 0 bases, with 17 bases left between them. The V gene's germline CDR1 is SGHRS and CDR2 YFSETQ. The CDR3 contains 16 residues. The CDR3 region is CASSLGASAYSYEQYF. The CDR3 coding sequence is TGCGCCAGCAGCCTCGGGGCTAGCGCCTACTCCTACGAGCAGTACTTC.

The V call is TRBV19, the J call TRBJ1-1, with no clear D. The germline gives CDR1 LNHDA, CDR2 SQIVND (reference sequence). The CDR3 has 14 residues. V was shortened by 5 bases and J by 1 base, with 11 bases between the two germline ends. The CDR3 DNA reads TGTGCCAGTAGTTGGAGTGGATCGAACACTGAAGCTTTCTTT. Amino acids: CASSWSGSNTEAFF.

The rearrangement uses TRBV5-5 and TRBJ1-4; D may be TRBD1 (6 bases). V was clipped by 1 base and J by 6 bases, with 10 bases between them. The CDR3 contains 14 residues. Germline CDR1 is SGHKS and CDR2 is YYEKEE (reference sequence). The CDR3 here is CASSLLRGHEKLFF. Here the CDR3 DNA reads TGTGCCAGCAGCTTGCTCAGGGGCCATGAAAAACTGTTTTTT.

V is TRBV27 and J is TRBJ1-5, with 9 bases that match TRBD1. The CDR3 length is 14 residues. V dropped 5 bases and J dropped 4; count of bases not matched to a gene: 3. Per the germline V gene, CDR1 is MNHEY and CDR2 is SMNVEV (reference sequence). CDR3 bases: TGTGCCAGCAGTCCACAGGGGGCGAATCAGCCCCAGCATTTT. The encoded protein is CASSPQGANQPQHF.

The chain is built from TRBV27 and TRBJ1-1; D is possibly TRBD1 (6 bases). The ends were cut back, 5 bases at V and 6 bases at J, with 13 bases in the middle. The length of the CDR3 is 13 residues. The V gene's germline CDR1 is MNHEY and CDR2 SMNVEV (reference sequence). The CDR3 DNA follows: TGTGCCAGCAGTCCGCAAACAGGGCCTGAAGCTTTCTTT. This codes for CASSPQTGPEAFF.

V is TRBV28 and J is TRBJ1-5; no clear D gene. Germline assignment: CDR1 MDHEN and CDR2 SYDVKM. Trimming removed 6 bases from V and 6 bases from J, with 9 bases in between. The CDR3 is 12 amino acids. CDR3: CASRRFSQPQHF. DNA of the CDR3: TGTGCCAGCAGGCGATTTAGTCAGCCCCAGCATTTT.

The rearrangement joins TRBV29-1 to TRBJ2-1; TRBD2 is a possible D gene (5 bases). Germline CDR1 is SQVTM and CDR2 is ANQGSEA. Trimming removed 3 bases from V and 7 bases from J, with 10 bases in between. The CDR3 runs 12 residues. Here the CDR3 DNA reads TGCAGCGTTGAGCCGGGCGGGAATGAGCAGTTCTTC. Amino acid sequence: CSVEPGGNEQFF.

This chain joins TRBV9 and TRBJ2-5, with 11 bases lining up with TRBD2. The CDR3 length is 16 residues. CDR1 and CDR2 (germline): SGDLS, YYNGEE. V was pared by 0 bases and J by 0 bases, with 1 base of the junction left unmatched. The CDR3 DNA sequence: TGTGCCAGCAGCGTAGGACTAGCGGGGTACCAAGAGACCCAGTACTTC. Translation gives CASSVGLAGYQETQYF.

The chain carries TRBV18 and TRBJ1-2; D is undetermined. With 0 bases removed from V and 4 bases from J, the gap between germline ends came to 9 bases. The CDR3 contains 14 residues. CDR1 KGHSH and CDR2 LQKENI come from the germline V gene. CDR3 in amino acids: CASSPPSGLYGYTF. The CDR3 DNA sequence: TGTGCCAGCTCACCACCGTCGGGTCTCTATGGCTACACCTTC.

The chain employs TRBV27 and TRBJ1-2; unclear D gene. V lost 5 bases, J lost 2 bases, and 15 bases lay in between. The germline CDR1 and CDR2 sequences are MNHEY and SMNVEV (reference sequence). This CDR3 contains 15 residues. CDR3 bases: TGTGCCAGCAGTCCCCCTTTTGCAGAAAACTATGGCTACACCTTC. Amino acid sequence: CASSPPFAENYGYTF.

The chain has TRBV5-1 and TRBJ2-7, with a tentative D call TRBD1 (5 bases). V lost 4 bases to trimming and J lost 1 base, with 12 bases between them. The CDR3 is made up of 14 amino acids. Germline V lookup: CDR1 SGHRS, CDR2 YFSETQ. CDR3 bases: TGCGCCAGCAGCCCCACAAGGGGTTCCTACGAGCAGTACTTC. This translates into CASSPTRGSYEQYF.

The V and J genes are TRBV19 and TRBJ1-2; TRBD1 aligns across 9 bases. The CDR3 runs 19 residues. Germline lookup yields CDR1 LNHDA and CDR2 SQIVND (reference sequence). The J segment lost 0 bases and the V segment lost 3 bases, leaving 14 bases of the junction unmatched. The CDR3 DNA is TGTGCCAGTAGTATCCACAGGGGGCGAGGTGGGCGTCCTAACTATGGCTACACCTTC. Translating gives CASSIHRGRGGRPNYGYTF.

The V gene is TRBV5-1, the J gene TRBJ2-2; D remains ambiguous. The CDR3 sequence is 15 residues long. Germline CDR1 and CDR2: SGHRS and YFSETQ. Trimming took 2 bases from V and 0 from J, leaving 8 bases between them. The CDR3 protein is CASSFSVTNTGELFF. CDR3 nucleotide sequence: TGCGCCAGCAGCTTCAGCGTAACGAACACCGGGGAGCTGTTTTTT.